This T cell receptor beta chain was sequenced in a study of CD8 T cells in ankylosing spondylitis. Trimming took off 1 base at V and 5 bases at J, with 9 bases between the two ends. CDR3 length: 12 residues. CDR1 and CDR2 from the germline V gene are DFQATT and SNEGSKA (reference sequence). It was by quantitative 5'-RACE with molecular barcodes that TCR beta libraries were made. TCRdb redid the calling of the 5' RACE reads with MiXCR, one entry per CDR3 protein. This repertoire shows over 450,000 distinct CDR3 sequences, about 13% found once; its top ten account for approximately 6.2%. Broader study findings: Ankylosing spondylitis blood seemed to carry a telltale TCR beta motif made of fewer than 10 highly homologous variants.

About this clonotype: The antigen remains unidentified.

The sequenced sample was blood, either unsorted or a sorted T cell fraction (not recorded which). The clonotype originates from a male donor with ankylosing spondylitis. The chain recombines TRBV20-1 with TRBJ2-7; D is perhaps TRBD1 (5 bases). CDR3 sequence (DNA): TGCAGTGCTAGAGGGACATATGACGAGCAGTACGTC. Its translation: CSARGTYDEQYV.